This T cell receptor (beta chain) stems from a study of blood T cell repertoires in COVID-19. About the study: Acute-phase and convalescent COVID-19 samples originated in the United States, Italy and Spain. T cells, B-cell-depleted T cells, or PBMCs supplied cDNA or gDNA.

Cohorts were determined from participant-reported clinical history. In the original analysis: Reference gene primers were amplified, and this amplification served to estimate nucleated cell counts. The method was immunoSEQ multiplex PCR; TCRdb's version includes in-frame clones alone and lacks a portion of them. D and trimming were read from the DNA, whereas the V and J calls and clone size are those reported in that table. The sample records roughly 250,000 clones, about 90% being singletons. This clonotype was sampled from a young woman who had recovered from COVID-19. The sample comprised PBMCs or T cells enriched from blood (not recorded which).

DNA of the CDR3: TGTGCCAGCAGCTCAAGTTACAGGGAGGGATATGGCTACACCTTC. Translating it yields CASSSSYREGYGYTF. J is TRBJ1-2 and V is TRBV3-1 (or the pseudogene TRBV3-2), with D possibly matching TRBD1 (6 bases). This CDR3 comprises 15 residues. The V end lost 5 bases, the J end lost 5 bases, and 18 bases lay between the germline ends. Germline CDR1 and CDR2: LGHDT and YNNKEL (reference sequence).